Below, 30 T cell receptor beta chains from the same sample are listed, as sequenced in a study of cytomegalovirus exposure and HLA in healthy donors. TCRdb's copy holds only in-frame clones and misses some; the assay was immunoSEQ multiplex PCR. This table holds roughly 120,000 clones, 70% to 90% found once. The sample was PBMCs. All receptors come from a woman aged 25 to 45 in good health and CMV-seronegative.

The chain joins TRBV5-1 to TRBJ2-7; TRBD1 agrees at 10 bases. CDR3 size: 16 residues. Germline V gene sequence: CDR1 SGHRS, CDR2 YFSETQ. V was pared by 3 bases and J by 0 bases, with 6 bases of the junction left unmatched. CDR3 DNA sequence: TGCGCCAGCAGCTCCTACCGGGACAGGGGCTCCTACGAGCAGTACTTC. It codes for CASSSYRDRGSYEQYF.

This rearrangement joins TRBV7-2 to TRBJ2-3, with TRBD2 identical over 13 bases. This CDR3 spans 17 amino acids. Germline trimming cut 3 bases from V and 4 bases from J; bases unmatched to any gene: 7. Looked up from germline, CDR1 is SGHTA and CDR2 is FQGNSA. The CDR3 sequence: CASSFLLAGGRADTQYF. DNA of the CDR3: TGTGCCAGCAGCTTTTTACTAGCGGGGGGGAGGGCAGATACGCAGTATTTT.

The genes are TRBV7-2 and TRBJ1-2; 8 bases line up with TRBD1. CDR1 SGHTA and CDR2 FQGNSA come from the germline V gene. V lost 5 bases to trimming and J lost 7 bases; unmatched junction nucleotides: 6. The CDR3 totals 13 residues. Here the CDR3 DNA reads TGTGCCAGCAGCCCCCGGACAGGGTTTGGCTACACCTTC. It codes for CASSPRTGFGYTF.

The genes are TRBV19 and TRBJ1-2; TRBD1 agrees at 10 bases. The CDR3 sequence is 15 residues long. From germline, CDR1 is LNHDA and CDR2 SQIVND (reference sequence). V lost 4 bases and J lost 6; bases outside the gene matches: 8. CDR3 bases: TGTGCCAGTAGTACTCGCGGGACAGGGGTGGATGGCTACACCTTC. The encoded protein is CASSTRGTGVDGYTF. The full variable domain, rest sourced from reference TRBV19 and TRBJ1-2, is DGGITQSPKYLFRKEGQNVTLSCEQNLNHDAMYWYRQDPGQGLRLIYYSQIVNDFQKGDIAEGYSVSREKKESFPLTVTSAQKNPTAFYLCASSTRGTGVDGYTFGSGTRLTVV.

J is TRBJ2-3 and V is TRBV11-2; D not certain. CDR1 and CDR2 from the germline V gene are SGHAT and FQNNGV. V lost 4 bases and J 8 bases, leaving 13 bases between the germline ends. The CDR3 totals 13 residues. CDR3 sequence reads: CASSSPPAGTQYF. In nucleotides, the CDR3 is TGTGCCAGCAGCTCTCCTCCCGCAGGTACGCAGTATTTT.

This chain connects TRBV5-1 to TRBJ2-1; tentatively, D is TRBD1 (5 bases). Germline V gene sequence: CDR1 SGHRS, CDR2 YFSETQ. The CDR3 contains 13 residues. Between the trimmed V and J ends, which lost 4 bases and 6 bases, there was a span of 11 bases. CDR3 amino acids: CASSLQDGNEQFF. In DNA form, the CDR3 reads TGCGCCAGCAGCCTACAGGATGGCAATGAGCAGTTCTTC. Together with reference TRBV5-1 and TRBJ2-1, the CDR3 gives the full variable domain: KAGVTQTPRYLIKTRGQQVTLSCSPISGHRSVSWYQQTPGQGLQFLFEYFSETQRNKGNFPGRFSGRQFSNSRSEMNVSTLELGDSALYLCASSLQDGNEQFFGPGTRLTVL.

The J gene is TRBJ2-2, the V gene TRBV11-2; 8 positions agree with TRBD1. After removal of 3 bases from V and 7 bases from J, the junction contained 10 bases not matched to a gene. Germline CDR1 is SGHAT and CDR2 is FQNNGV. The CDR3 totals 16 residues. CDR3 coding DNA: TGTGCCAGCAGCTTCAAGGACAGGGTTATTAGCGGGGAGCTGTTTTTT. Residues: CASSFKDRVISGELFF.

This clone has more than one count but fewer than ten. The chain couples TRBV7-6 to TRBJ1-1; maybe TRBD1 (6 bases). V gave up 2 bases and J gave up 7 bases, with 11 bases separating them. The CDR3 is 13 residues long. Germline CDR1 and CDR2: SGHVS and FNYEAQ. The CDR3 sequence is CASSLKGDGEAFF. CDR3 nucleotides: TGTGCCAGCAGCTTAAAGGGGGACGGTGAAGCTTTCTTT.

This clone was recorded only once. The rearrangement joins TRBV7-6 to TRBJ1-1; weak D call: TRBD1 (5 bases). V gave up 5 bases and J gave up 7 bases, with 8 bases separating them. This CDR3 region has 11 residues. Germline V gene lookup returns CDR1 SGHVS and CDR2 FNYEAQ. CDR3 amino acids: CASSPGIEAFF. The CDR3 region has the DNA TGTGCCAGCAGCCCAGGGATTGAAGCTTTCTTT.

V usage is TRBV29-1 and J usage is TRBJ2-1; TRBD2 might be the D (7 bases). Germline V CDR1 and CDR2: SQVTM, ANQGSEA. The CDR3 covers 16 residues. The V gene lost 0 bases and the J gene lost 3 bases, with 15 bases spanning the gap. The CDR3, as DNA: TGCAGCGTTGAAGATCGGGGCGGGGGCTACTACAATGAGCAGTTCTTC. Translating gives CSVEDRGGGYYNEQFF.

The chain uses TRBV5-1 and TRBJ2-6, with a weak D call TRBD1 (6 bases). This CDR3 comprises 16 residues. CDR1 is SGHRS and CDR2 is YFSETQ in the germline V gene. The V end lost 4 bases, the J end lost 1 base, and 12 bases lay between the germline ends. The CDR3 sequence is CASSARQVSGANVLTF. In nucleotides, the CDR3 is TGCGCCAGCAGCGCTAGACAGGTTTCTGGGGCCAACGTCCTGACTTTC.

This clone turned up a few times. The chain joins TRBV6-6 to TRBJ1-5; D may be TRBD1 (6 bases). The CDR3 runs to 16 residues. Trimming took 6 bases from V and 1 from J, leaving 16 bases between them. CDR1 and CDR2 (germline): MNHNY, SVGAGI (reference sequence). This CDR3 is CASRQGQFTSNQPQHF. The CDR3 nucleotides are TGTGCCAGCAGGCAAGGACAGTTCACGAGCAATCAGCCCCAGCATTTT.

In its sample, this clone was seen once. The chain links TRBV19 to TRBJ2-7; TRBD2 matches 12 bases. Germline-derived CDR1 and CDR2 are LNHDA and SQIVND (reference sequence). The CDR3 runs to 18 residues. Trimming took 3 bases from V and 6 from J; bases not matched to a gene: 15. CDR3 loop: CASSIPASGGASIGEQYF. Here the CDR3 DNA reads TGTGCCAGTAGTATTCCGGCTAGCGGGGGGGCTTCGATCGGCGAGCAGTACTTC.

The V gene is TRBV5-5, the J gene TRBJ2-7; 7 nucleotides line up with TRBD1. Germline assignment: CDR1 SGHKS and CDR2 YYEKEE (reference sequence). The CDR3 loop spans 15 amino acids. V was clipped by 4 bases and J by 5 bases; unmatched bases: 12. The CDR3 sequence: CASSTGTAARNEQYF. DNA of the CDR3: TGTGCCAGCAGCACTGGGACAGCCGCGCGAAACGAGCAGTACTTC. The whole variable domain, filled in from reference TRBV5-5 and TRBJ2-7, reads DAGVTQSPTHLIKTRGQQVTLRCSPISGHKSVSWYQQVLGQGPQFIFQYYEKEERGRGNFPDRFSARQFPNYSSELNVNALLLGDSALYLCASSTGTAARNEQYFGPGTRLTVT.

The CDR3 protein is CASSWGEREQYF. The CDR3 region has the DNA TGTGCCAGCAGCTGGGGGGAGAGGGAGCAGTACTTC. This rearrangement joins TRBV5-6 to TRBJ2-7; a possible D gene is TRBD2 (6 bases). Germline V gene lookup returns CDR1 SGHDT and CDR2 YYEEEE. Between the trimmed V and J ends, which lost 3 bases and 7 bases, there was a span of 11 bases. The CDR3 length is 12 residues. Based on the CDR3 plus reference TRBV5-6 and TRBJ2-7, the full variable domain is DAGVTQSPTHLIKTRGQQVTLRCSPKSGHDTVSWYQQALGQGPQFIFQYYEEEERQRGNFPDRFSGHQFPNYSSELNVNALLLGDSALYLCASSWGEREQYFGPGTRLTVT.

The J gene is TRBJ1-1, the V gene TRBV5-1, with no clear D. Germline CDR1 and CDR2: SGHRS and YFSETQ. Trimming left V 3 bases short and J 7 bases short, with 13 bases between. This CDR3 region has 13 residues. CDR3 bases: TGCGCCAGCAGCTCGGCGCGGGGTGGTGAAGCTTTCTTT. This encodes CASSSARGGEAFF.

CDR3 sequence (DNA): TGTGCCAGCAGCCCCGGGGGTTACCGGGACAGGCGGGAAGAGCAGTACTTC. Protein: CASSPGGYRDRREEQYF. The chain uses TRBV11-2 and TRBJ2-7; TRBD1 matches 8 bases. J was trimmed by 7 bases and V by 5 bases; bases with no gene match: 19. The CDR3 sequence is 17 residues long. Germline lookup yields CDR1 SGHAT and CDR2 FQNNGV.

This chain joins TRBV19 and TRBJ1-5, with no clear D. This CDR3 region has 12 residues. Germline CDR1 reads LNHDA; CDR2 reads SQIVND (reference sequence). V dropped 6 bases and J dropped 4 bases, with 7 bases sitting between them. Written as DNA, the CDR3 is TGTGCCAGTAGCGATCTAAATCAGCCCCAGCATTTT. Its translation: CASSDLNQPQHF. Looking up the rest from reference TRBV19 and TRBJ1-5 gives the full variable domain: DGGITQSPKYLFRKEGQNVTLSCEQNLNHDAMYWYRQDPGQGLRLIYYSQIVNDFQKGDIAEGYSVSREKKESFPLTVTSAQKNPTAFYLCASSDLNQPQHFGDGTRLSIL.

CDR3 in amino acids: CASRREMGDTQYF. The DNA for the CDR3 is TGTGCCAGCAGGCGGGAGATGGGAGATACGCAGTATTTT. This rearrangement joins TRBV7-3 to TRBJ2-3, with TRBD2 matching 7 bases. From germline, CDR1 is SGHTA and CDR2 FQGTGA. This CDR3 is built from 13 residues. V was pared by 6 bases and J by 5 bases, with 5 bases of the junction left unmatched.

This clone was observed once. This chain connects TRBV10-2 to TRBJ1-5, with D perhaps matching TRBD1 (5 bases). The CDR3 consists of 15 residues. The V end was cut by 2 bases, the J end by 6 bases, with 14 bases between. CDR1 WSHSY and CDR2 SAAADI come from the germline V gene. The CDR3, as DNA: TGCGCCAGCAGTGAGAGTCGGGGGGGGATTCAGCCCCAGCATTTT. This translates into CASSESRGGIQPQHF.

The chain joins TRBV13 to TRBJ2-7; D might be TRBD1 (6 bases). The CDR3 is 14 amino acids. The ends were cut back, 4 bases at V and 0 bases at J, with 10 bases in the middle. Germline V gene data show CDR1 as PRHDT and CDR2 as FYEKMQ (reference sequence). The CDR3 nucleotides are TGTGCCAGCAGCTCTGGCAGGGGCTCCTACGAGCAGTACTTC. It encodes CASSSGRGSYEQYF.

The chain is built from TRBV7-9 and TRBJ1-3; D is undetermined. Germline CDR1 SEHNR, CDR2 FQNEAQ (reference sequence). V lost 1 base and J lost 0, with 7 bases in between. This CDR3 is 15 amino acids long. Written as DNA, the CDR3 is TGTGCCAGCAGCTTAGGCCAGAACTCTGGAAACACCATATATTTT. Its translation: CASSLGQNSGNTIYF.

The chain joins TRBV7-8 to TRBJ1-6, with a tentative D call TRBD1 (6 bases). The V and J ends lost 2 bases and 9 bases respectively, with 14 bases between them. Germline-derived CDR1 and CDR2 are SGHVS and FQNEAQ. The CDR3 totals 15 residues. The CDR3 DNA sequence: TGTGCCAGCAGCTTACTAGGGACACCAACTTCACCCCTCCACTTT. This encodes CASSLLGTPTSPLHF.

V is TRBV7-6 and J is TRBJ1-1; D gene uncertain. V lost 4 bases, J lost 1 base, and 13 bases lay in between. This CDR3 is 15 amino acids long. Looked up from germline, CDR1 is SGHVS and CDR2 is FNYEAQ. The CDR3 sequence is CASSSDRGKNTEAFF. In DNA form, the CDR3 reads TGTGCCAGCAGCTCAGATCGGGGTAAGAACACTGAAGCTTTCTTT.

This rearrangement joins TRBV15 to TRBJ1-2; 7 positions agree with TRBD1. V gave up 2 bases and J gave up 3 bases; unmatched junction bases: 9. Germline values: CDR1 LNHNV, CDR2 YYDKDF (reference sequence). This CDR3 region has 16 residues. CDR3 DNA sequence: TGTGCCACCAGCAGAATGACAGGGCGGGGGGACTATGGCTACACCTTC. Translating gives CATSRMTGRGDYGYTF.

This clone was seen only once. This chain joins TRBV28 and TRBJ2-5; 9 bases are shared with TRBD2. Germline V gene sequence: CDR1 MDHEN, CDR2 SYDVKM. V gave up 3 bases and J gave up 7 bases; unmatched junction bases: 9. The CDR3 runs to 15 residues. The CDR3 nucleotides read TGTGCCAGCAGTTTGATTAGCGGGGGCCAGGGGACCCAGTACTTC. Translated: CASSLISGGQGTQYF.

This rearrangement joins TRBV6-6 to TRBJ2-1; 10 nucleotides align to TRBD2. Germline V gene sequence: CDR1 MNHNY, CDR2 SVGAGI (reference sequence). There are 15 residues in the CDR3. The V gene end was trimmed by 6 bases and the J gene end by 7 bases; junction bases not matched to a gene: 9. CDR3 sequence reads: CASRLAGVPRNEQFF. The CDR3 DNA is TGTGCCAGCAGGCTAGCGGGGGTCCCTAGAAATGAGCAGTTCTTC.

This chain's CDR3 is CASSPEPSRPMGYTF. The CDR3 nucleotides are TGTGCCAGCAGCCCAGAGCCCAGCAGGCCTATGGGCTACACCTTC. The chain employs TRBV7-2 and TRBJ1-2; D unresolved. With 5 bases removed from V and 8 bases from J, the gap between germline ends came to 21 bases. The germline CDR1 and CDR2 sequences are SGHTA and FQGNSA. This CDR3 region has 15 residues.

CDR3 protein: CASSLNPGRDHYGYTF. In DNA form, the CDR3 reads TGTGCCAGCAGCTTAAACCCCGGACGGGATCACTATGGCTACACCTTC. The genes are TRBV7-2 and TRBJ1-2; D is undetermined. V was trimmed by 2 bases and J by 3 bases, leaving 16 bases between them. The CDR3 loop spans 16 amino acids. CDR1 is SGHTA, CDR2 FQGNSA, per germline.

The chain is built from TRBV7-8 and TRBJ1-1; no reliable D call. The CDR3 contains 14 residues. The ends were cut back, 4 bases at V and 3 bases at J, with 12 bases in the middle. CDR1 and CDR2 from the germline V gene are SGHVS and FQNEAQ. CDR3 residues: CASSYSRWDTEAFF. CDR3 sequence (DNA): TGTGCCAGCAGCTACAGTCGGTGGGACACTGAAGCTTTCTTT.